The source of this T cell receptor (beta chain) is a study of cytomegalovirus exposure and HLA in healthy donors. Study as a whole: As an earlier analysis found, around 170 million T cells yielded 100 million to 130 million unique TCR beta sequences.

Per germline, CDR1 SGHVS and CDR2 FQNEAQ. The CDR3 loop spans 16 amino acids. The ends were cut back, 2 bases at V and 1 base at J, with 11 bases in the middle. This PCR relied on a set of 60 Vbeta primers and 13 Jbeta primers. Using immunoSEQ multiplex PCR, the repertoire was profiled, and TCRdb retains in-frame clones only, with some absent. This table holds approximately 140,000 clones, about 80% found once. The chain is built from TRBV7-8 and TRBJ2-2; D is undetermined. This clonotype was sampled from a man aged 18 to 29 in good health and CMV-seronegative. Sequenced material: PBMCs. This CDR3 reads CASSLSRPLNTGELFF. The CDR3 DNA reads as TGTGCCAGCAGCTTAAGCCGTCCCCTGAACACCGGGGAGCTGTTTTTT.